This entry lists 18 T cell receptor beta chains sequenced from one sample in a study of cytomegalovirus exposure and HLA in healthy donors. The PCR ran on 60 Vbeta and 13 Jbeta primers. Produced via immunoSEQ multiplex PCR; TCRdb's table is partial and in-frame only. This table has more than 85,000 clones, 60% to 80% appearing once. Sequenced input: PBMCs. These receptors were collected from a woman aged 40 to 49 in good health and CMV-seropositive.

The chain is built from TRBV27 and TRBJ2-7, with TRBD2 as a possible D gene (6 bases). The CDR3 has 15 amino acids. From germline, CDR1 is MNHEY and CDR2 SMNVEV (reference sequence). Deletions cut 4 bases from V and 3 bases from J, with 16 bases between. CDR3 region: CASSYDRESGYEQYF. The CDR3 DNA is TGTGCCAGCAGTTACGACCGGGAGTCGGGCTACGAGCAGTACTTC.

The V and J genes are TRBV10-3 and TRBJ2-1; 11 positions agree with TRBD2. Losses at the gene ends were 6 bases for V and 7 bases for J; bases not matched to a gene: 8. The CDR3 has 15 amino acids. Germline V gene data show CDR1 as ENHRY and CDR2 as SYGVKD. The chain's CDR3 is CAIRDTSGSKNEQFF. The CDR3 bases are TGTGCCATCAGGGATACTAGCGGGAGTAAGAATGAGCAGTTCTTC.

The V and J genes are TRBV18 and TRBJ1-1, with D unclear. This CDR3 contains 16 residues. Germline assignment: CDR1 KGHSH and CDR2 LQKENI. V was pared by 0 bases and J by 5 bases, with 16 bases between. The CDR3 here is CASSPPQYGVLTEAFF. DNA for the CDR3: TGTGCCAGCTCACCACCTCAATACGGTGTTCTAACTGAAGCTTTCTTT. Filled out from reference TRBV18 and TRBJ1-1, the complete variable domain reads NAGVMQNPRHLVRRRGQEARLRCSPMKGHSHVYWYRQLPEEGLKFMVYLQKENIIDESGMPKERFSAEFPKEGPSILRIQQVVRGDSAAYFCASSPPQYGVLTEAFFGQGTRLTVV.

The rearrangement links TRBV21-1 to TRBJ1-1; the table's TRBD1 call for D was not verified on the DNA. TRBV21-1 is annotated as a pseudogene. The CDR3 loop spans 15 amino acids. CDR3 coding DNA: TGTGCCAGCAGCAAATACAGGGGGCTGGCCACTGAAGCTTTCTTT. This sequence encodes CASSKYRGLATEAFF.

This chain links TRBV4-1 with TRBJ1-4, with D perhaps matching TRBD1 (5 bases). The CDR3 extends over 14 amino acids. Germline CDR1 and CDR2: MGHRA and YSYEKL. Trimming stripped 5 bases from V and 7 bases from J, with 14 bases between. The CDR3 region is CASSSRDGGEKLFF. In DNA form, the CDR3 reads TGCGCCAGCAGCTCGCGGGACGGTGGTGAAAAACTGTTTTTT.

This chain joins TRBV7-9 and TRBJ1-5; TRBD1 might be the D (6 bases). CDR3 length: 15 amino acids. Trimming took off 2 bases at V and 1 base at J, with 9 bases between the two ends. Per the germline V gene, CDR1 is SEHNR and CDR2 is FQNEAQ (reference sequence). As DNA, the CDR3 is TGTGCCAGCAGCTTAATGGGGGCGAGCAATCAGCCCCAGCATTTT. The encoded protein is CASSLMGASNQPQHF. The variable domain in full, completed from reference TRBV7-9 and TRBJ1-5, reads DTGVSQNPRHKITKRGQNVTFRCDPISEHNRLYWYRQTLGQGPEFLTYFQNEAQLEKSRLLSDRFSAERPKGSFSTLEIQRTEQGDSAMYLCASSLMGASNQPQHFGDGTRLSIL.

This clone was counted between two and nine times. This rearrangement joins TRBV7-9 to TRBJ1-1; weak D call: TRBD1 (5 bases). Trimming removed 1 base from V and 2 bases from J, with 17 bases in between. Germline CDR1 is SEHNR and CDR2 is FQNEAQ (reference sequence). The CDR3 sequence is 17 residues long. The CDR3 loop reads CASSLDYGGIGNTEAFF. CDR3 DNA: TGTGCCAGCAGCTTAGACTACGGGGGGATAGGAAACACTGAAGCTTTCTTT.

V is TRBV7-2 and J is TRBJ2-7, with D perhaps TRBD1 (5 bases). V lost 5 bases and J 1 base, leaving 15 bases between the germline ends. Germline loops: CDR1 SGHTA, CDR2 FQGNSA. This CDR3 spans 15 amino acids. The CDR3 is CASSESTGRSYEQYF. CDR3 nucleotide sequence: TGTGCCAGCAGCGAATCCACAGGCCGTTCCTACGAGCAGTACTTC.

The V and J genes are TRBV12-5 and TRBJ2-7; 7 bases are shared with TRBD1. Germline values: CDR1 LGHNT, CDR2 FRNRAP. The CDR3 loop spans 13 amino acids. With 1 base clipped from V and 3 bases from J, the junction kept 0 bases outside the gene matches. In nucleotides, the CDR3 is TGTGCTAGTGGTTTGGACAGGGGCTACGAGCAGTACTTC. This gives the protein CASGLDRGYEQYF.

This chain links TRBV9 with TRBJ2-1, with D perhaps matching TRBD1 (5 bases). The length of the CDR3 is 15 residues. Trimming shortened V by 2 bases and J by 4 bases, and 13 bases separated the two germline ends. Germline V gene sequence: CDR1 SGDLS, CDR2 YYNGEE. The CDR3 sequence: CASSVRLTDYNEQFF. The CDR3 DNA sequence: TGTGCCAGCAGCGTCCGCCTGACAGATTACAATGAGCAGTTCTTC.

V is TRBV7-8 and J is TRBJ1-1; D perhaps matches TRBD1 (5 bases). Per the germline V gene, CDR1 is SGHVS and CDR2 is FQNEAQ. This CDR3 has 14 amino acids. V was shortened by 5 bases and J by 0 bases, with 10 bases between the two germline ends. The CDR3 bases are TGTGCCAGCAGCCGACAGACAGTGAACACTGAAGCTTTCTTT. It encodes CASSRQTVNTEAFF.

The chain is built from TRBV4-3 and TRBJ2-7; 8 bases are shared with TRBD1. Germline V CDR1 and CDR2: LGHNA, YSLEER. V was clipped by 0 bases and J by 5 bases; unmatched bases: 9. The CDR3 totals 16 residues. This CDR3 reads CASSQDWAGGVNEQYF. The CDR3 bases are TGCGCCAGCAGCCAAGATTGGGCAGGGGGCGTCAACGAGCAGTACTTC.

This chain links TRBV19 with TRBJ1-2, with 8 nucleotides matching TRBD1. The trim removed 5 bases at V and 7 bases at J, leaving 18 bases unmatched. The CDR3 is 17 residues long. Per the germline V gene, CDR1 is LNHDA and CDR2 is SQIVND (reference sequence). CDR3 residues: CASSPELLQGVLGGYTF. CDR3 sequence (DNA): TGTGCCAGTAGTCCGGAATTATTACAGGGGGTGCTTGGTGGCTACACCTTC.

This clone was counted only a few times. In DNA, the CDR3 is TGTGCCAGCCAAACTTACAACTCGCCCCAGGGGCATGAGCAGTTCTTC. This codes for CASQTYNSPQGHEQFF. This sequence joins TRBV6-6 and TRBJ2-1; a weak D match, TRBD1 (6 bases). The germline gives CDR1 MNHNY, CDR2 SVGAGI (reference sequence). Trimming removed 8 bases from V and 8 bases from J, with 25 bases in between. The CDR3 covers 16 residues.

The chain employs TRBV5-8 and TRBJ1-2; TRBD1 matches at 8 bases. V gave up 0 bases and J gave up 7 bases; unmatched junction bases: 8. CDR1 and CDR2 (germline): SGHTS, YDEGEE. This CDR3 region has 15 residues. CDR3 sequence: CASSLAGQGGRGYTF. The CDR3 DNA follows: TGTGCCAGCAGCTTGGCCGGACAGGGAGGTCGTGGCTACACCTTC.

The chain employs TRBV6-5 and TRBJ1-6; D gene uncertain. CDR1 and CDR2 from the germline V gene are MNHEY and SVGAGI. This CDR3 is 15 amino acids long. Trimming stripped 8 bases from V and 5 bases from J, with 16 bases between. CDR3 in DNA: TGTGCCAGCTCCTCGGGTTTCCTTAATAATTCACCCCTCCACTTT. This sequence encodes CASSSGFLNNSPLHF.

The rearrangement joins TRBV7-9 to TRBJ1-3; TRBD1 agrees at 7 bases. Germline-derived CDR1 and CDR2 are SEHNR and FQNEAQ (reference sequence). Trimming removed 4 bases from V and 2 bases from J; junction bases left unmatched: 2. The CDR3 has 14 amino acids. The CDR3 sequence: CASSSTGPGNTIYF. The CDR3 DNA sequence: TGTGCCAGCAGCTCGACAGGGCCTGGAAACACCATATATTTT.

V usage is TRBV5-5 and J usage is TRBJ1-5; D unresolved. The CDR3 loop spans 12 amino acids. Germline CDR1 reads SGHKS; CDR2 reads YYEKEE (reference sequence). V gave up 3 bases and J gave up 3 bases, with 4 bases separating them. For the CDR3, the DNA is TGTGCCAGCAGCTCAAACAATCAGCCCCAGCATTTT. Its translation: CASSSNNQPQHF.